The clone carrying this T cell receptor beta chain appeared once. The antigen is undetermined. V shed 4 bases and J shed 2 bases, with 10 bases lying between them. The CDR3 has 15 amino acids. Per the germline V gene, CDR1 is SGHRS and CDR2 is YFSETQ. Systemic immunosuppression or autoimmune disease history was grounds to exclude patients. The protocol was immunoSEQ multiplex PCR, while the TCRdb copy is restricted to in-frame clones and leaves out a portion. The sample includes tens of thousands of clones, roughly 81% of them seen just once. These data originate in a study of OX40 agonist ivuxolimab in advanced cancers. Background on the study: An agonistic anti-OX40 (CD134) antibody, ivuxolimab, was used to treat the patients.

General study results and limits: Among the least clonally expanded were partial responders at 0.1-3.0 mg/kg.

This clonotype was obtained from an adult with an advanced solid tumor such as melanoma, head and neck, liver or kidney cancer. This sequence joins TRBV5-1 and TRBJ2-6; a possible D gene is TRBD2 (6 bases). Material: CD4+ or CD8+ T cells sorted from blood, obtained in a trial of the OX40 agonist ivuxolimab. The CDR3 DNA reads TGCGCCAGCAGCCCCGGGGGTACTGGGGCCAACGTCCTGACTTTC. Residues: CASSPGGTGANVLTF.